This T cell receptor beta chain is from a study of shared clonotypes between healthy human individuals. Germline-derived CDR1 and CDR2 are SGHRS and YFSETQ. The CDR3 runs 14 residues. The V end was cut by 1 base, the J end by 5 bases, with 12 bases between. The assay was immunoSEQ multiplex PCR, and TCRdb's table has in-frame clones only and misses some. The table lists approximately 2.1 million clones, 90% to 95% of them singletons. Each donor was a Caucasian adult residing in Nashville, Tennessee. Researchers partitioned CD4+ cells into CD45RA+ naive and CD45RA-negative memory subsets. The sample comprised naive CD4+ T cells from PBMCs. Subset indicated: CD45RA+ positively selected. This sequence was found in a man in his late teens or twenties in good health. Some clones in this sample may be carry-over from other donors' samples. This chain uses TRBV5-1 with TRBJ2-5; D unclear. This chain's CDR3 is CASSLSGLGETQYF. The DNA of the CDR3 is TGCGCCAGCAGCTTGTCCGGCCTCGGGGAGACCCAGTACTTC.